This T cell receptor beta chain was observed in a study of PD-1 blockade in classical Hodgkin lymphoma. Looking at the study overall: Nivolumab 3 mg/kg was given intravenously every 2 weeks. Study-level points and caveats: With CD4+ cells, TCR diversity rose significantly by C4D1, but not with CD8+ cells. As was reported, newly diagnosed patients showed lower baseline TCR diversity than healthy donors did.

The protocol was immunoSEQ multiplex PCR, while the TCRdb copy is restricted to in-frame clones and leaves out a portion. This sample has around 99,000 clones, with 75% to 85% found just once. After autologous stem cell transplantation all patients relapsed, and prior brentuximab vedotin exposure differed between cohorts. Patients reached a best response of complete response, partial response or progressive disease. A word on this clone: Its antigen is undetermined.

This sequence originates from a human donor with classical Hodgkin lymphoma. Sample: peripheral blood mononuclear cells (PBMCs), taken before the second cycle of nivolumab.

The DNA of the CDR3 is TGTGCCAGCATCGAAACTCCCGGGGGGAGTCCCTTTTTT. Protein: CASIETPGGSPFF. The chain links TRBV6-6 to TRBJ1-4; weak D call: TRBD1 (5 bases). The germline gives CDR1 MNHNY, CDR2 SVGAGI (reference sequence). V was pared by 7 bases and J by 17 bases, with 23 bases between. The CDR3 has 13 residues.